Included here is one TCR beta chain sequence, with context. The sample belongs to a study of blood T cell repertoires in COVID-19. Germline values: CDR1 SGDLS, CDR2 YYNGEE. There are 15 residues in the CDR3. Germline trimming cut 0 bases from V and 3 bases from J; bases unmatched to any gene: 3. Produced via immunoSEQ multiplex PCR; TCRdb's table is partial and in-frame only. This sample has under 200,000 clones, with approximately 81% found just once. Specimen: peripheral blood. The chain couples TRBV9 to TRBJ2-1, with TRBD2 matching 7 bases. The TCR originated in a woman older than 75 with acute or convalescent COVID-19. CDR3 in amino acids: CASSVGLADYNEQFF. CDR3 in DNA: TGTGCCAGCAGCGTAGGGCTAGCGGACTACAATGAGCAGTTCTTC.